This T cell receptor beta chain was recovered during a study of blood T cell repertoires in COVID-19. The CDR3 length is 16 residues. V was clipped by 0 bases and J by 2 bases, with 11 bases between them. CDR1 and CDR2 from the germline V gene are SGHTA and FQGNSA. Sequencing used immunoSEQ multiplex PCR; TCRdb keeps in-frame clones, though not all of them. The sample lists 330,000 or so clones, more than 70% occurring once. Sequencing was carried out using PBMCs or T cells enriched from blood (not recorded which). This TCR was recovered from a woman aged 25-40 years who had been exposed to COVID-19. The V call is TRBV7-2, the J call TRBJ1-3; a possible D gene is TRBD1 (6 bases). CDR3 protein: CASSLAGGAAGNTIYF. CDR3 nucleotides: TGTGCCAGCAGCTTAGCTGGGGGCGCAGCTGGAAACACCATATATTTT.